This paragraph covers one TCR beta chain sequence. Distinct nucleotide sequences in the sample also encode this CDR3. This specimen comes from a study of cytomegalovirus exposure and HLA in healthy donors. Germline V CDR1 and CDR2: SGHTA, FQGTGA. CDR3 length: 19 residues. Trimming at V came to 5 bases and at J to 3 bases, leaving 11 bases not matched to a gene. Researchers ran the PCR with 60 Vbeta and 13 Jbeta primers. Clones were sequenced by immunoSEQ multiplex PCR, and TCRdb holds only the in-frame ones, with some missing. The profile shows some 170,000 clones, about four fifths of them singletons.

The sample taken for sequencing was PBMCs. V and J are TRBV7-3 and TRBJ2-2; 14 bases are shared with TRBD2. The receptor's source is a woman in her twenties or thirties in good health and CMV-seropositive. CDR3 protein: CASSPRTSGGRRHTGELFF. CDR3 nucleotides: TGTGCCAGCAGCCCCAGGACTAGCGGGGGGCGGCGTCACACCGGGGAGCTGTTTTTT.